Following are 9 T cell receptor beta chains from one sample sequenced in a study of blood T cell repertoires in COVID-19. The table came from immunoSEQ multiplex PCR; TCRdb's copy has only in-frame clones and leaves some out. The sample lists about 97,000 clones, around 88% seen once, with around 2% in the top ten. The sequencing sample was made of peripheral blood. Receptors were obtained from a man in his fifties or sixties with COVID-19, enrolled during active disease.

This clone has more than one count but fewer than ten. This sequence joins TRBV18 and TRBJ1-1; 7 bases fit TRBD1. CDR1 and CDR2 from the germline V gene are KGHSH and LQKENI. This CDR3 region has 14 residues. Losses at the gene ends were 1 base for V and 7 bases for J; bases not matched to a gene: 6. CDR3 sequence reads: CASSPLRGAGEAFF. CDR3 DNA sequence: TGTGCCAGCTCACCACTCAGGGGGGCAGGTGAAGCTTTCTTT.

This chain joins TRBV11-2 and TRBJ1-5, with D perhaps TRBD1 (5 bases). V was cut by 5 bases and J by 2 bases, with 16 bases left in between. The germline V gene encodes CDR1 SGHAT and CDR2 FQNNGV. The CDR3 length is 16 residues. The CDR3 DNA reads TGTGCCAGCAGCCGGGACTCCAATTGGGGCAATCAGCCCCAGCATTTT. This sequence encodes CASSRDSNWGNQPQHF.

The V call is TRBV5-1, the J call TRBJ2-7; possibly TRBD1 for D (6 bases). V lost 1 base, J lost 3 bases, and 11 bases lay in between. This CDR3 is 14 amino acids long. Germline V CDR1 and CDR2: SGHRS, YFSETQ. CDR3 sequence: CASSLLTGNYEQYF. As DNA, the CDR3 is TGCGCCAGCAGCTTGCTTACAGGGAACTACGAGCAGTACTTC.

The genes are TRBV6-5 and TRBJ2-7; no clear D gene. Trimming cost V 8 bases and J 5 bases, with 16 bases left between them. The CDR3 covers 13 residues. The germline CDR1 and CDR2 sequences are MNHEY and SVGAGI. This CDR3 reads CASEGREADEQYF. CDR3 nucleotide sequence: TGTGCCAGCGAAGGTCGTGAGGCGGACGAGCAGTACTTC.

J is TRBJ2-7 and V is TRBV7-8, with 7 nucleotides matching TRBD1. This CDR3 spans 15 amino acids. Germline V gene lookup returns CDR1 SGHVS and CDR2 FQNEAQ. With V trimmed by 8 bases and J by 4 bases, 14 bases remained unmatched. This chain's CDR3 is CASSLDPGQTYEQYF. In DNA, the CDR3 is TGTGCCAGCTCTTTGGATCCGGGACAGACTTACGAGCAGTACTTC.

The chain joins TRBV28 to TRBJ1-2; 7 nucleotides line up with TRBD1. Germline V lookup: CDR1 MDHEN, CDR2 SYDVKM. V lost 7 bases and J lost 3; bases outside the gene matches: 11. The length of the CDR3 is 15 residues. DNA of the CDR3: TGTGCCAGCATTCCTTTGGGACAGAGTTACTATGGCTACACCTTC. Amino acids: CASIPLGQSYYGYTF.

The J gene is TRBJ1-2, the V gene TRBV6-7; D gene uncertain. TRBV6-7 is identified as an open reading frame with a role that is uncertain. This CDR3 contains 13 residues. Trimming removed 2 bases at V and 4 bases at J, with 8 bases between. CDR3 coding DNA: TGTGCCAGCAGTTACCACTCGGGCTATGGCTACACCTTC. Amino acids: CASSYHSGYGYTF.

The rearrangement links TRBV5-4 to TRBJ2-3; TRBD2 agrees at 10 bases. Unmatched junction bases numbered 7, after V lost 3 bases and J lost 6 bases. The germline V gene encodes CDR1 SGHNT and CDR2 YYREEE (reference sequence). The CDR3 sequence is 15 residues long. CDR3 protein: CASSYSGGAPDTQYF. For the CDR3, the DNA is TGTGCCAGCAGCTACAGCGGGGGGGCACCGGATACGCAGTATTTT.

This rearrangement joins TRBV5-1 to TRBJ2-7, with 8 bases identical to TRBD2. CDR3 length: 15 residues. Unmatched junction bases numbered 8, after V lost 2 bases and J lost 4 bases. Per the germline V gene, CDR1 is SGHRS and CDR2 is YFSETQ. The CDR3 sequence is CASSFNSGEGYEQYF. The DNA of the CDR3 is TGCGCCAGCAGCTTCAATAGCGGGGAGGGGTACGAGCAGTACTTC.